Shown below are 30 T cell receptor beta chains from a single sample sequenced in a study of blood T cell repertoires in COVID-19. Using immunoSEQ multiplex PCR, the repertoire was profiled, and TCRdb retains in-frame clones only, with some absent. The top ten hold about 4.5% of the sample, which has tens of thousands of clones, 80% to 95% seen once. The specimen was peripheral blood. The receptors stem from a man aged 50-59 years with active COVID-19.

The chain is built from TRBV6-2 or TRBV6-3 and TRBJ2-5; the match to TRBD2 covers 10 bases. Germline CDR1 MNHEY, CDR2 SVGEGT. J was trimmed by 9 bases and V by 5 bases; bases with no gene match: 12. The CDR3 contains 15 residues. CDR3 sequence: CASSRPPAAGGAQYF. Here the CDR3 DNA reads TGTGCCAGCAGTAGGCCCCCTGCAGCGGGGGGGGCCCAGTACTTC.

The count of this clone is one. The chain employs TRBV7-6 and TRBJ2-7, with TRBD2 identical over 7 bases. With 0 bases clipped from V and 3 bases from J, the junction kept 2 bases outside the gene matches. Germline CDR1 is SGHVS and CDR2 is FNYEAQ. This CDR3 contains 14 residues. CDR3 sequence reads: CASSLAGGLYEQYF. CDR3 DNA sequence: TGTGCCAGCAGCTTAGCGGGAGGGCTCTACGAGCAGTACTTC. The variable domain in full, with the rest retrieved from reference TRBV7-6 and TRBJ2-7, is GAGVSQSPRYKVTKRGQDVALRCDPISGHVSLYWYRQALGQGPEFLTYFNYEAQQDKSGLPNDRFSAERPEGSISTLTIQRTEQRDSAMYRCASSLAGGLYEQYFGPGTRLTVT.

The V and J genes are TRBV3-1 (or the pseudogene TRBV3-2) and TRBJ1-1; D may be TRBD1 (6 bases). V was pared by 3 bases and J by 10 bases, with 24 bases between. The CDR3 runs to 16 residues. Per the germline V gene, CDR1 is LGHDT and CDR2 is YNNKEL (reference sequence). The CDR3 loop reads CASSHPRWNRVVGAFF. DNA for the CDR3: TGTGCCAGCAGCCACCCCCGGTGGAACAGGGTAGTGGGAGCTTTCTTT.

V gene TRBV5-4 combines with J gene TRBJ2-1; TRBD1 matches at 8 bases. Per the germline V gene, CDR1 is SGHNT and CDR2 is YYREEE (reference sequence). The CDR3 contains 16 residues. Unmatched junction bases numbered 6, after V lost 0 bases and J lost 4 bases. For the CDR3, the DNA is TGTGCCAGCAGCTTGGGGACAGGGTTGTTTTACAATGAGCAGTTCTTC. Amino acids: CASSLGTGLFYNEQFF.

The chain employs TRBV5-1 and TRBJ1-6; D ambiguous. CDR3 length: 13 residues. V was cut by 1 base and J by 7 bases, with 6 bases left in between. The germline CDR1 and CDR2 sequences are SGHRS and YFSETQ. The CDR3 protein is CASSLYENSPLHF. CDR3 coding DNA: TGCGCCAGCAGCTTGTACGAGAATTCACCCCTCCACTTT.

The chain uses TRBV19 and TRBJ2-5, with 7 positions matching TRBD2. CDR3 size: 15 residues. The germline CDR1 and CDR2 sequences are LNHDA and SQIVND (reference sequence). Trimming removed 3 bases from V and 5 bases from J; junction bases left unmatched: 9. In DNA form, the CDR3 reads TGTGCCAGTAGTATTGGGCCTGGGAGGGCGGAGACCCAGTACTTC. Translating it yields CASSIGPGRAETQYF.

This clone was seen just once. The chain employs TRBV28 and TRBJ1-2, with D unclear. The V gene's germline CDR1 is MDHEN and CDR2 SYDVKM. Trimming shortened V by 5 bases and J by 2 bases, and 12 bases separated the two germline ends. This CDR3 contains 14 residues. Written as DNA, the CDR3 is TGTGCCAGCAGTACACCCATTTGGAACTATGGCTACACCTTC. Translating gives CASSTPIWNYGYTF.

The V gene is TRBV7-2, the J gene TRBJ1-4; 10 bases fit TRBD1. Per the germline V gene, CDR1 is SGHTA and CDR2 is FQGNSA. Trimming at V came to 5 bases and at J to 7 bases, leaving 7 bases not matched to a gene. CDR3 length equals 15 residues. DNA for the CDR3: TGTGCCAGCAGCCCCCAGACAGGGGGCGGTGAAAAACTGTTTTTT. Protein sequence: CASSPQTGGGEKLFF.

The chain carries TRBV2 and TRBJ2-3; possibly TRBD2 for D (5 bases). The CDR3 has 14 residues. Germline V gene sequence: CDR1 SNHLY, CDR2 FYNNEI. The germline V and J ends were trimmed by 7 bases and 2 bases, with 13 bases remaining between them. This CDR3 reads CASISGHATDTQYF. The CDR3 bases are TGTGCCAGCATAAGCGGCCATGCCACAGATACGCAGTATTTT.

The chain combines TRBV27 with TRBJ2-7; TRBD1 matches 7 bases. CDR1 and CDR2 (germline): MNHEY, SMNVEV (reference sequence). CDR3 size: 15 residues. V trimming: 5 bases; J trimming: 3 bases; junction bases outside the gene matches: 10. CDR3 loop: CASSPHRGLDYEQYF. CDR3 in DNA: TGTGCCAGCAGTCCCCACAGGGGTCTCGACTACGAGCAGTACTTC.

This chain links TRBV3-1 (or the pseudogene TRBV3-2) with TRBJ1-3; D unresolved. V dropped 0 bases and J dropped 0 bases, with 12 bases sitting between them. Germline V gene data show CDR1 as LGHDT and CDR2 as YNNKEL (reference sequence). CDR3 size: 17 residues. The CDR3 protein is CASSQDLGSTSGNTIYF. The CDR3 DNA reads as TGTGCCAGCAGCCAAGACTTGGGCAGCACCTCTGGAAACACCATATATTTT.

J is TRBJ1-2 and V is TRBV3-1 (or the pseudogene TRBV3-2); TRBD1 aligns across 9 bases. CDR1 is LGHDT and CDR2 is YNNKEL in the germline V gene (reference sequence). Germline trimming cut 5 bases from V and 7 bases from J; bases unmatched to any gene: 5. The CDR3 has 13 residues. For the CDR3, the DNA is TGTGCCAGCAGCGCCGGGACAGGGAGTGGCTACACCTTC. Translation gives CASSAGTGSGYTF.

This clone has just one count. The genes are TRBV28 and TRBJ2-7; tentatively, D is TRBD2 (5 bases). V lost 4 bases and J 2 bases, leaving 18 bases between the germline ends. The CDR3 length is 16 residues. Germline CDR1 is MDHEN and CDR2 is SYDVKM. CDR3 sequence: CASSSGGQEATYEQYF. The CDR3 DNA sequence: TGTGCCAGCAGTTCCGGTGGCCAGGAGGCAACCTACGAGCAGTACTTC.

The rearrangement joins TRBV30 to TRBJ1-5; no clear D gene. The V gene's germline CDR1 is GTSNPN and CDR2 SVGIG (reference sequence). The CDR3 length is 13 residues. V lost 1 base and J 3 bases, leaving 7 bases between the germline ends. CDR3 DNA: TGTGCCTGGAGTGGAGGGTACAATCAGCCCCAGCATTTT. Translating it yields CAWSGGYNQPQHF.

The chain uses TRBV11-3 and TRBJ2-1; TRBD1 might be the D (6 bases). Germline CDR1 is SGHNT and CDR2 is YENEEA. Trimming removed 11 bases from V and 1 base from J, with 12 bases in between. This CDR3 has 13 residues. The CDR3 sequence is CACTRGSYNEQFF. The CDR3 DNA reads TGTGCCTGTACCAGGGGATCCTACAATGAGCAGTTCTTC.

The rearrangement links TRBV19 to TRBJ1-3; 11 bases fit TRBD1. CDR1 LNHDA and CDR2 SQIVND come from the germline V gene (reference sequence). Trimming at V came to 3 bases and at J to 3 bases, leaving 7 bases not matched to a gene. The CDR3 covers 17 residues. Here the CDR3 DNA reads TGTGCCAGTAGTATCTCCGGGACAGGGGGTCATGGAAACACCATATATTTT. Protein: CASSISGTGGHGNTIYF.

The chain couples TRBV19 to TRBJ2-2, with D possibly TRBD2 on 6 matching bases. CDR3 length: 14 residues. CDR1 is LNHDA, CDR2 SQIVND, per germline (reference sequence). Between the trimmed V and J ends, which lost 7 bases and 0 bases, there was a span of 9 bases. CDR3 amino acids: CASKLAPNTGELFF. The CDR3 DNA reads as TGTGCCAGTAAGCTAGCGCCGAACACCGGGGAGCTGTTTTTT.

The chain has TRBV7-2 and TRBJ1-3; D remains ambiguous. Deletions cut 5 bases from V and 1 base from J, with 21 bases between. There are 18 residues in the CDR3. Germline V gene data show CDR1 as SGHTA and CDR2 as FQGNSA. The CDR3 DNA follows: TGTGCCAGCAGCCCTAGGCTTGGTCCGGGAGGGTCTGGAAACACCATATATTTT. This sequence encodes CASSPRLGPGGSGNTIYF.

The rearrangement links TRBV11-3 to TRBJ1-2, with D uncertain. Germline V gene data show CDR1 as SGHNT and CDR2 as YENEEA. The CDR3 has 13 amino acids. V was pared by 5 bases and J by 2 bases, with 9 bases between. CDR3 sequence: CASSPGNNYGYTF. The CDR3 DNA reads as TGTGCCAGCAGCCCCGGGAACAACTATGGCTACACCTTC.

The chain joins TRBV27 to TRBJ2-1, with 10 bases that match TRBD2. The CDR3 extends over 16 amino acids. The V and J ends lost 7 bases and 0 bases, in that order; junction bases with no gene match: 6. Germline values: CDR1 MNHEY, CDR2 SMNVEV (reference sequence). DNA of the CDR3: TGTGCCAGCAACCTAATAGCGGGGGGCTCCTACAATGAGCAGTTCTTC. As protein: CASNLIAGGSYNEQFF.

This chain joins TRBV7-3 and TRBJ2-3, with 7 positions matching TRBD1. Germline values: CDR1 SGHTA, CDR2 FQGTGA. V lost 4 bases, J lost 2 bases, and 6 bases stayed unmatched. CDR3 size: 15 residues. This CDR3 reads CASSSGQSNTDTQYF. DNA for the CDR3: TGTGCCAGCAGCTCGGGACAGTCAAACACAGATACGCAGTATTTT.

V usage is TRBV9 and J usage is TRBJ1-4, with TRBD1 matching 7 bases. Germline CDR1 SGDLS, CDR2 YYNGEE. The V segment lost 0 bases and the J segment 4 bases; nucleotides outside the gene matches: 6. The CDR3 extends over 16 amino acids. Here the CDR3 DNA reads TGTGCCAGCAGCGTAGATAGTCACAGGGGTAATGAAAAACTGTTTTTT. Amino acids: CASSVDSHRGNEKLFF.

This rearrangement joins TRBV7-9 to TRBJ1-3, with D perhaps TRBD1 (6 bases). Germline V lookup: CDR1 SEHNR, CDR2 FQNEAQ (reference sequence). The V end lost 5 bases, the J end lost 0 bases, and 14 bases lay between the germline ends. The CDR3 has 16 amino acids. As DNA, the CDR3 is TGTGCCAGCAGCAGACAGGTTTTGAGCTCTGGAAACACCATATATTTT. It translates to CASSRQVLSSGNTIYF.

The gene calls are TRBV18 and TRBJ2-1; 9 bases map to TRBD1. Losses at the gene ends were 0 bases for V and 9 bases for J; bases not matched to a gene: 6. The CDR3 runs to 15 residues. Per the germline V gene, CDR1 is KGHSH and CDR2 is LQKENI. CDR3 in DNA: TGTGCCAGCTCACCACCGGGACAGGGTATAGGTGAGCAGTTCTTC. Protein product: CASSPPGQGIGEQFF.

The chain uses TRBV19 and TRBJ1-4; 7 nucleotides line up with TRBD1. V trimming: 8 bases; J trimming: 0 bases; junction bases outside the gene matches: 3. The CDR3 extends over 14 amino acids. Per the germline V gene, CDR1 is LNHDA and CDR2 is SQIVND (reference sequence). CDR3 in amino acids: CASGQGATNEKLFF. CDR3 DNA: TGTGCCAGTGGTCAGGGGGCAACTAATGAAAAACTGTTTTTT.

Concerning this clone itself: Sequence at one end of the junction differs from germline and may be a read error. The V and J genes are TRBV14 and TRBJ1-1; 8 bases match TRBD1. Germline loops: CDR1 SGHDN, CDR2 FVKESK. The CDR3 extends over 12 amino acids. This chain's CDR3 is CARSFRDREAFF. The CDR3 region has the DNA TGTGCCCGCAGCTTCCGGGACAGGGAAGCTTTCTTT. Variable domain in full (rest from reference TRBV14 and TRBJ1-1): EAGVTQFPSHSVIEKGQTVTLRCDPISGHDNLYWYRRVMGKEIKFLLHFVKESKQDESGMPNNRFLAERTGGTYSTLKVQPAELEDSGVYFCARSFRDREAFFGQGTRLTVV.

The rearrangement joins TRBV10-1 to TRBJ2-1, with 7 positions matching TRBD1. Trimming cost V 6 bases and J 0 bases; bases outside gene matches: 8. The CDR3 consists of 16 residues. CDR1 and CDR2 from the germline V gene are WNHNN and SYGVQD (reference sequence). Here the CDR3 DNA reads TGCGCCAGCAGCAAAACAAGACAGGGCTCCTACAATGAGCAGTTCTTC. Its protein product is CASSKTRQGSYNEQFF.

The chain recombines TRBV7-9 with TRBJ2-2; 9 nucleotides align to TRBD1. Germline CDR1 reads SEHNR; CDR2 reads FQNEAQ (reference sequence). The CDR3 length is 17 residues. Germline trimming cut 5 bases from V and 5 bases from J; bases unmatched to any gene: 12. Here the CDR3 DNA reads TGTGCCAGCAGCCTCCACCGGGACAGGGTGAGGACCGGGGAGCTGTTTTTT. It specifies CASSLHRDRVRTGELFF.

The V and J genes are TRBV2 and TRBJ2-7, with a tentative D call TRBD2 (5 bases). The CDR3 length is 15 residues. The germline gives CDR1 SNHLY, CDR2 FYNNEI. V was trimmed by 2 bases and J by 2 bases, leaving 13 bases between them. CDR3: CASSEWGEATYEQYF. Here the CDR3 DNA reads TGTGCCAGCAGTGAATGGGGAGAAGCCACCTACGAGCAGTACTTC. The full variable domain, rest sourced from reference TRBV2 and TRBJ2-7, is EPEVTQTPSHQVTQMGQEVILRCVPISNHLYFYWYRQILGQKVEFLVSFYNNEISEKSEIFDDQFSVERPDGSNFTLKIRSTKLEDSAMYFCASSEWGEATYEQYFGPGTRLTVT.

The chain couples TRBV28 to TRBJ2-4; 7 nucleotides match TRBD1. The CDR3 has 14 amino acids. Losses at the gene ends were 6 bases for V and 6 bases for J; bases not matched to a gene: 8. The germline CDR1 and CDR2 sequences are MDHEN and SYDVKM. The CDR3 is CASSSGQRGNIQYF. The DNA of the CDR3 is TGTGCCAGCAGCTCGGGACAGAGGGGAAACATTCAGTACTTC.